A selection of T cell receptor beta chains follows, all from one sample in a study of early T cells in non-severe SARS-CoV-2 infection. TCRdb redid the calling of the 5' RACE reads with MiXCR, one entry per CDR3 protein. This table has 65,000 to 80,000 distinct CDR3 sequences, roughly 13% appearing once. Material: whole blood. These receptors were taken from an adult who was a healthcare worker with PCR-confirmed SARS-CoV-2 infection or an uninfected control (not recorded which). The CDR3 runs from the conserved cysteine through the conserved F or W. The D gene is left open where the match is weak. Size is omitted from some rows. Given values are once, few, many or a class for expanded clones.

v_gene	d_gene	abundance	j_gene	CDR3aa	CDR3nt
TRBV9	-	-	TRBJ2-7	CASSPHSAGTQYEQYF	TGTGCCAGCAGCCCCCATTCCGCCGGGACCCAATACGAGCAGTACTTC
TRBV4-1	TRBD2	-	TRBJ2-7	CASSQDQAGTSGGSSYEQYF	TGCGCCAGCAGCCAAGATCAGGCCGGGACTAGCGGGGGGAGCTCCTACGAGCAGTACTTC
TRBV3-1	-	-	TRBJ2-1	CASSQGWGEISYNEQFF	TGTGCCAGCAGCCAGGGTTGGGGAGAAATTTCCTACAATGAGCAGTTCTTC
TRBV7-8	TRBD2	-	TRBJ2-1	CASSYLTGGTNYEQFF	TGTGCCAGCAGCTATTTAACCGGAGGGACTAACTACGAGCAGTTCTTC
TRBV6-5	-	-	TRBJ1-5	CASSPAGPDQPQHF	TGTGCCAGCAGTCCAGCAGGGCCGGATCAGCCCCAGCATTTT
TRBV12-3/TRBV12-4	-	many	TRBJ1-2	CASSGGWGSNYGYTF	TGTGCCAGCAGCGGCGGATGGGGGTCTAACTATGGCTACACCTTC
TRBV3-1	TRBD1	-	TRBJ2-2	CASSHLGQLNTGELFF	TGTGCCAGCAGCCACTTGGGACAGCTGAACACCGGGGAGCTGTTTTTT
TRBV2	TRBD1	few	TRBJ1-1	CASIPLPGQGIGTEAFF	TGTGCCAGCATACCCCTCCCGGGACAGGGCATTGGCACTGAAGCTTTCTTT
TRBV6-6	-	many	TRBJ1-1	CATTSGGEAFF	TGTGCCACCACTTCTGGGGGTGAAGCTTTCTTT
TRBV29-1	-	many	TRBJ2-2	CSVGPSENTGELFF	TGCAGCGTTGGACCCAGTGAGAACACCGGGGAGCTGTTTTTT
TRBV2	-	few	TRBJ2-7	CASSELGGQKYEQYF	TGTGCCAGCAGTGAACTAGGCGGACAGAAATACGAGCAGTACTTC
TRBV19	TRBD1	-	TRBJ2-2	CASSTGTGNTGELFF	TGTGCCAGTAGTACCGGGACAGGCAACACCGGGGAGCTGTTTTTT
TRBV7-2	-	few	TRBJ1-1	CASSLASVAQTEAFF	TGTGCCAGCAGCTTAGCATCAGTCGCTCAGACTGAAGCTTTCTTT
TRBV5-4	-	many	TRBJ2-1	CASSLEGTSQFF	TGTGCCAGCAGCTTGGAGGGAACTAGCCAGTTCTTC
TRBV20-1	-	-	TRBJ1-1	CSARGGTQVEAFF	TGCAGTGCTAGAGGGGGGACTCAGGTTGAAGCTTTCTTT
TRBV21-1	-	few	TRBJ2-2	CASSKAGEDRGSGELFF	TGTGCCAGCAGCAAAGCGGGCGAGGACAGGGGTTCCGGGGAGCTGTTTTTT
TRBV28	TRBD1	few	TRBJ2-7	CASRDRGYEQYF	TGTGCCAGTAGGGACAGGGGCTACGAGCAGTACTTC
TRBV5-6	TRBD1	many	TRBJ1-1	CASSPPPGGKVEAFF	TGTGCCAGCAGCCCACCTCCAGGGGGCAAAGTTGAAGCTTTCTTT
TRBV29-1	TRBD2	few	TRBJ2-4	CSVKSVGGTLAAKNIQYF	TGCAGCGTCAAGTCCGTGGGGGGAACACTAGCGGCCAAAAACATTCAGTACTTC
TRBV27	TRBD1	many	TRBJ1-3	CASRPLAIPGQGSWGKNTIYF	TGTGCCAGCAGGCCCCTTGCGATCCCGGGACAGGGGTCCTGGGGGAAGAACACCATATATTTT
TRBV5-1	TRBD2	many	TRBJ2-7	CASSLAAGGGSNEQYF	TGCGCCAGCAGCTTGGCGGCGGGCGGGGGAAGTAACGAGCAGTACTTC
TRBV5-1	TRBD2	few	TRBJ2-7	CASSYSVTSGSYEQYF	TGCGCCAGCTCCTACAGCGTCACTAGCGGTTCCTACGAGCAGTACTTC
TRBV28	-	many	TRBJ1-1	CASSPVNTEAFF	TGTGCCAGCAGCCCAGTAAACACTGAAGCTTTCTTT
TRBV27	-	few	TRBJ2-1	CASSVKPGVPQFF	TGTGCCAGCAGTGTAAAACCGGGGGTTCCGCAGTTCTTC
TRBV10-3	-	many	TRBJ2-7	CAISEQGVYEQYF	TGTGCCATCAGTGAACAGGGAGTCTACGAGCAGTACTTC
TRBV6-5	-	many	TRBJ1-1	CASSTASEAFF	TGTGCCAGCAGCACGGCGTCTGAAGCTTTCTTT
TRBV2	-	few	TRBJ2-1	CASSERAVAYDEQFF	TGTGCCAGCAGTGAACGGGCGGTAGCGTACGATGAGCAGTTCTTC
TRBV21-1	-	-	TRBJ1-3	CASSKSRRTANSGNTIYF	TGTGCCAGCAGCAAAAGTCGCCGGACGGCGAACTCTGGAAACACCATATATTTT
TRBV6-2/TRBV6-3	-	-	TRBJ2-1	CASSYRRENNEQFF	TGTGCCAGCAGTTACCGTCGGGAGAACAATGAGCAGTTCTTC
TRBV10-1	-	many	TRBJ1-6	CASSESLGSPLHF	TGCGCCAGCAGTGAGTCCCTGGGCTCACCCCTCCACTTT
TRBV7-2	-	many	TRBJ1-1	CASNRGPAGTEAFF	TGTGCCAGCAACCGGGGACCGGCTGGGACTGAAGCTTTCTTT
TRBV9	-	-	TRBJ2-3	CASSPRPPGKGTDTQYF	TGTGCCAGCAGCCCTCGTCCCCCAGGGAAGGGCACAGATACGCAGTATTTT
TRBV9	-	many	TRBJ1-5	CASSVEGTEGFQPQHF	TGTGCCAGCAGCGTAGAAGGGACGGAGGGATTTCAGCCCCAGCATTTT
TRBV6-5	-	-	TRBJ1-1	CASTFVGPEDTEAFF	TGTGCCAGCACTTTTGTGGGGCCTGAAGACACTGAAGCTTTCTTT
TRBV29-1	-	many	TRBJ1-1	CSVLGKGSTEAFF	TGCAGCGTTCTGGGTAAGGGGTCCACTGAAGCTTTCTTT
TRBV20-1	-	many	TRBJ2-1	CSATRPRGQGQSGSSYNEQFF	TGCAGTGCCACACGCCCCCGAGGACAGGGCCAGAGCGGGAGCTCCTACAATGAGCAGTTCTTC